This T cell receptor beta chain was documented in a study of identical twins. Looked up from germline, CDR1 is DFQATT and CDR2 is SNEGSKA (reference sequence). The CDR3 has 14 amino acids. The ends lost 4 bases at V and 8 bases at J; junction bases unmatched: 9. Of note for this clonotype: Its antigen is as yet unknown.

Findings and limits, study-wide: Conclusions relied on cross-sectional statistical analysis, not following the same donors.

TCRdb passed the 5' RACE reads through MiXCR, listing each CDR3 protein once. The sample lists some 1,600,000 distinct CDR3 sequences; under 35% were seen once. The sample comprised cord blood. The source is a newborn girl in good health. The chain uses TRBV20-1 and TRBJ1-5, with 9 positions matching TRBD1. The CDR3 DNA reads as TGCAGTGCTAACCCCGGGACAGGGATAGAGCCCCAGCATTTT. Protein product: CSANPGTGIEPQHF.